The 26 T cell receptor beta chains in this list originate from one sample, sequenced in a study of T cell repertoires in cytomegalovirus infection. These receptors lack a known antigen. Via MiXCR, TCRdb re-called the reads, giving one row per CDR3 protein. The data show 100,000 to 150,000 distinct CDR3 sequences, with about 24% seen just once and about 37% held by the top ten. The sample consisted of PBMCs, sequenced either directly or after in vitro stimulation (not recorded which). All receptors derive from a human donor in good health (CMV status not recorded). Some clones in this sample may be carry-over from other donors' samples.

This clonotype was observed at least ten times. This chain's CDR3 is CASHDRDAPYEQYF. CDR3 nucleotides: TGTGCCAGCCATGACCGGGACGCGCCCTACGAGCAGTACTTC. This sequence joins TRBV7-2 and TRBJ2-7; D possibly matches TRBD1 or TRBD2 (5 bases each). CDR1 is SGHTA, CDR2 FQGNSA, per germline. V gave up 8 bases and J gave up 2 bases, with 16 bases separating them. The CDR3 covers 14 residues.

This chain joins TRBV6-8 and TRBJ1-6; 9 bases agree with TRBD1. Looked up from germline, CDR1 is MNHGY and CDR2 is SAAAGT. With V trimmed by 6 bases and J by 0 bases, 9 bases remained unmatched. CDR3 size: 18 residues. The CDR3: CASSATGGYSSYNSPLHF. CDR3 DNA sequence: TGTGCCAGCAGCGCGACAGGGGGTTACAGCTCCTATAATTCACCCCTCCACTTT.

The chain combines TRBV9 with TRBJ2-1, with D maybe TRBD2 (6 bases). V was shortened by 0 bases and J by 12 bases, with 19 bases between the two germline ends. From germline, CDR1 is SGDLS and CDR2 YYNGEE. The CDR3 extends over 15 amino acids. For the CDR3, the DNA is TGTGCCAGCAGCGTAGAAGGGACCCCAACCGGGGGGCAGTTCTTC. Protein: CASSVEGTPTGGQFF.

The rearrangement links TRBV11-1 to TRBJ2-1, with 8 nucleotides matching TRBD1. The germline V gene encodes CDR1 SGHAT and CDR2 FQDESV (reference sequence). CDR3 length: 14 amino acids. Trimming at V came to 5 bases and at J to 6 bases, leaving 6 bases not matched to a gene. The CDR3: CASSVGQAINEQFF. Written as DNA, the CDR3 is TGTGCCAGCAGCGTGGGACAGGCCATCAATGAGCAGTTCTTC. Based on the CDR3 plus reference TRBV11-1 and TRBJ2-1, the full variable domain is EAEVAQSPRYKITEKSQAVAFWCDPISGHATLYWYRQILGQGPELLVQFQDESVVDDSQLPKDRFSAERLKGVDSTLKIQPAELGDSAMYLCASSVGQAINEQFFGPGTRLTVL.

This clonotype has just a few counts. DNA of the CDR3: TGTGCCAGCAGTTTAGTAGTGGGCGCGGACACTGAAGCTTTCTTT. It yields the protein CASSLVVGADTEAFF. The V and J genes are TRBV12-3 or TRBV12-4 and TRBJ1-1; D uncertain. The V gene lost 1 base and the J gene lost 3 bases, with 12 bases spanning the gap. There are 15 residues in the CDR3.

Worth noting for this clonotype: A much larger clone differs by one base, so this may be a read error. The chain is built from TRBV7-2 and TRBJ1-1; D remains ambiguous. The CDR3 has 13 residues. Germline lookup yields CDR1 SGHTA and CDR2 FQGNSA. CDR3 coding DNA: TGTGTCAGCAGTCCCAGGTTCAGCAATGAAGCTTTCTTT. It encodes CVSSPRFSNEAFF. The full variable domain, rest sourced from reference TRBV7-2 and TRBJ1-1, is GAGVSQSPSNKVTEKGKDVELRCDPISGHTALYWYRQSLGQGLEFLIYFQGNSAPDKSGLPSDRFSAERTGGSVSTLTIQRTQQEDSAVYLCVSSPRFSNEAFFGQGTRLTVV.

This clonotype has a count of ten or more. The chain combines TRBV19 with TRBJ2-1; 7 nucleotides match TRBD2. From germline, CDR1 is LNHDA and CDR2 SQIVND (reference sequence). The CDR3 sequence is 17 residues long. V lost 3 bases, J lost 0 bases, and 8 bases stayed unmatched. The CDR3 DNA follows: TGTGCCAGTAGTATGGCCCTCGGGACTACCTCCTACAATGAGCAGTTCTTC. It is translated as CASSMALGTTSYNEQFF.

The CDR3 reads CASSYGQASGYTF. CDR3 bases: TGTGCCAGCAGTTACGGGCAGGCTAGCGGCTACACCTTC. V is TRBV6-8 and J is TRBJ1-2; D call uncertain. Trimming left V 2 bases short and J 8 bases short, with 12 bases between. CDR3 length equals 13 residues. Germline loops: CDR1 MNHGY, CDR2 SAAAGT.

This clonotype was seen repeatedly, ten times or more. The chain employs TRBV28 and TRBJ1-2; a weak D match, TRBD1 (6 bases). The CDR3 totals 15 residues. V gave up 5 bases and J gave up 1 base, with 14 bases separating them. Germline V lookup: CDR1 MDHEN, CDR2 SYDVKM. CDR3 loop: CASSRPAGDNYGYTF. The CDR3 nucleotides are TGTGCCAGCAGTCGACCCGCAGGGGATAACTATGGCTACACCTTC.

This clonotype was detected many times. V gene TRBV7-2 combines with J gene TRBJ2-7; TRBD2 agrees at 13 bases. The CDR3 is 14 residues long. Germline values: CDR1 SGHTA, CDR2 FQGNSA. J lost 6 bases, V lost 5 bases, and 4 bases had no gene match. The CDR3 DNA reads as TGTGCCAGCAGCCCTGGGACTAGCGGGGCCGAGCAGTACTTC. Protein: CASSPGTSGAEQYF.

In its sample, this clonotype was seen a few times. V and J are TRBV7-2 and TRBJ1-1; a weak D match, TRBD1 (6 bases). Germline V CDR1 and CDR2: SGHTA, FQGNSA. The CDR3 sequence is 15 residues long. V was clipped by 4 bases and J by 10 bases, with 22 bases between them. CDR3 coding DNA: TGTGCCAGCAGCTCCCGTCAGGGGTGGCTGGCTACAGCTTTCTTT. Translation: CASSSRQGWLATAFF.

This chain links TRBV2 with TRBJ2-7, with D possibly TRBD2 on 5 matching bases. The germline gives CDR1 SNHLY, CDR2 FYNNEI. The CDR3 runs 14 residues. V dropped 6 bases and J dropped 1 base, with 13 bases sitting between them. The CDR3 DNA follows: TGTGCCAGCAGCGAGAGACTATCTTCCTACGAGCAGTACGTC. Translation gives CASSERLSSYEQYV.

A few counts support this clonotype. CDR3 loop: CASNFVTGPYEQYF. The CDR3 DNA follows: TGTGCCAGCAATTTCGTAACAGGGCCCTACGAGCAGTACTTC. V usage is TRBV2 and J usage is TRBJ2-7; a weak D match, TRBD1 (6 bases). V was shortened by 7 bases and J by 2 bases, with 15 bases between the two germline ends. The germline gives CDR1 SNHLY, CDR2 FYNNEI. The CDR3 sequence is 14 residues long.

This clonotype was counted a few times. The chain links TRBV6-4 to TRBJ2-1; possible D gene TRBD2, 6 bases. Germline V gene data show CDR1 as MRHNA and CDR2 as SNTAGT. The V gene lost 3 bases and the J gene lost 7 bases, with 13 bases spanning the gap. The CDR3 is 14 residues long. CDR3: CASSERESYNEQFF. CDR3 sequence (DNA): TGTGCCAGCAGTGAACGGGAGAGTTATAATGAGCAGTTCTTC.

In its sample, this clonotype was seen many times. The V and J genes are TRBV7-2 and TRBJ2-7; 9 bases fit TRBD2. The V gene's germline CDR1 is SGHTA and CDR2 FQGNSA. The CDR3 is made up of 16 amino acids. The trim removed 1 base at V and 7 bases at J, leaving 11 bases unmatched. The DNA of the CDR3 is TGTGCCAGCAGCTTAGTTTCTTACGTGCGGGAGGGTGAGCAGTACTTC. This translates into CASSLVSYVREGEQYF.

Here the CDR3 reads CASASSKVPYNEQFF. CDR3 sequence (DNA): TGTGCCAGCGCCTCAAGCAAGGTCCCCTACAATGAGCAGTTCTTC. The chain links TRBV6-2 or TRBV6-3 to TRBJ2-1; no clear D gene. In germline, CDR1 is MNHEY, CDR2 SVGEGT. This CDR3 contains 15 residues. Trimming pared 8 bases from V and 2 bases from J, leaving 16 bases between.

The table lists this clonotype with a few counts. CDR3 bases: TGTGCCAGCAGCTTAACGCCCAGCGAAACAGCCAAAAACATTCAGTACTTC. Its translation: CASSLTPSETAKNIQYF. This chain uses TRBV7-2 with TRBJ2-4; D remains ambiguous. CDR3 length: 17 residues. Germline V gene data show CDR1 as SGHTA and CDR2 as FQGNSA. V was trimmed by 2 bases and J by 0 bases, leaving 14 bases between them.

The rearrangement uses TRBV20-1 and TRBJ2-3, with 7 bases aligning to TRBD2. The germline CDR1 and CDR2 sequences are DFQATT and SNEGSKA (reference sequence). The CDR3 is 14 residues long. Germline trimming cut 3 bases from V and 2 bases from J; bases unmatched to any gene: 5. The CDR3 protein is CSARLAVSTDTQYF. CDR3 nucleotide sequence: TGCAGTGCTAGGCTAGCGGTATCCACAGATACGCAGTATTTT.

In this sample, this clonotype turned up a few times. The CDR3 DNA is TGTGCCAGCACCTCACTGAAGGGGGCGAATCGGGAAAAACTGTTTTTT. It translates to CASTSLKGANREKLFF. The V and J genes are TRBV7-9 and TRBJ1-4, with TRBD1 identical over 7 bases. The CDR3 extends over 16 amino acids. Losses at the gene ends were 7 bases for V and 8 bases for J; bases not matched to a gene: 16. The germline gives CDR1 SEHNR, CDR2 FQNEAQ (reference sequence). The complete variable domain, with remaining parts taken from reference TRBV7-9 and TRBJ1-4, reads DTGVSQNPRHKITKRGQNVTFRCDPISEHNRLYWYRQTLGQGPEFLTYFQNEAQLEKSRLLSDRFSAERPKGSFSTLEIQRTEQGDSAMYLCASTSLKGANREKLFFGSGTQLSVL.

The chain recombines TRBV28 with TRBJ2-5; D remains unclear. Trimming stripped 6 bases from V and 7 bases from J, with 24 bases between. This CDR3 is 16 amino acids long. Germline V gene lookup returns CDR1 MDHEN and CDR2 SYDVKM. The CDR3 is CASSPHHRPGKVTQYF. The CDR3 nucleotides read TGTGCCAGCAGCCCGCATCACCGGCCGGGTAAAGTGACCCAGTACTTC. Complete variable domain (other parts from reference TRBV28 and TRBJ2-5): DVKVTQSSRYLVKRTGEKVFLECVQDMDHENMFWYRQDPGLGLRLIYFSYDVKMKEKGDIPEGYSVSREKKERFSLILESASTNQTSMYLCASSPHHRPGKVTQYFGPGTRLLVL.

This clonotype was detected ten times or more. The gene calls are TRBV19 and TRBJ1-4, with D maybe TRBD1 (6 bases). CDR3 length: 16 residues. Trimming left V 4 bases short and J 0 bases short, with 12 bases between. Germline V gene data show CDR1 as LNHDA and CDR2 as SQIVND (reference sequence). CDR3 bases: TGTGCCAGTAGTACGCAGGGGCGGGCAACTAATGAAAAACTGTTTTTT. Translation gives CASSTQGRATNEKLFF.

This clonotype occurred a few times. The CDR3 is CAWGRAYNSPLHF. The CDR3 bases are TGTGCCTGGGGCAGAGCCTATAATTCACCCCTCCACTTT. The chain employs TRBV30 and TRBJ1-6; no clear D gene. This CDR3 contains 13 residues. V was trimmed by 5 bases and J by 2 bases, leaving 7 bases between them. Germline values: CDR1 GTSNPN, CDR2 SVGIG (reference sequence).

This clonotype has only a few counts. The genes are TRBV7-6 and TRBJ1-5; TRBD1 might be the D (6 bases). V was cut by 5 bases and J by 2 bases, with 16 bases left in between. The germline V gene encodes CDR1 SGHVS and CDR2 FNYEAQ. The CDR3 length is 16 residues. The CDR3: CASSPRGRGGNQPQHF. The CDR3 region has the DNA TGTGCCAGCAGCCCCCGGGGCAGGGGAGGCAATCAGCCCCAGCATTTT.

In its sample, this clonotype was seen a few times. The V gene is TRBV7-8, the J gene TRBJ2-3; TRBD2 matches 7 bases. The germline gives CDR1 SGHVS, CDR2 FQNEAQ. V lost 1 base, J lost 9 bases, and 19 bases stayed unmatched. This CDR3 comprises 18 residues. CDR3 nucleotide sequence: TGTGCCAGCAGCTTAGGGCTCGTCTTCATCGTCTGGCGGGAGACGCAGTATTTT. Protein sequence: CASSLGLVFIVWRETQYF.

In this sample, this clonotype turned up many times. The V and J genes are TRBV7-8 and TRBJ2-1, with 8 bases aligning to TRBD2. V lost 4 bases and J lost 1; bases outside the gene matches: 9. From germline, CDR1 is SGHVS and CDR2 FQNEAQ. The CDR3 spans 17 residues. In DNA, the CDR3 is TGTGCCAGCAGCTACCGAGGACTAGCCGTTTCCTACAATGAGCAGTTCTTC. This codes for CASSYRGLAVSYNEQFF.

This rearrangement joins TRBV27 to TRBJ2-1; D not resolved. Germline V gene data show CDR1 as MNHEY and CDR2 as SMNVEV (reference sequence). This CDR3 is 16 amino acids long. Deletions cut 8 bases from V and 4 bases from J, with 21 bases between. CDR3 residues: CASRNPRALNYNEQFF. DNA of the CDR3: TGTGCCAGCCGCAATCCGAGAGCGCTTAATTACAATGAGCAGTTCTTC.